This TCR beta chain was obtained from a study of human thymus T cells. Points on this clone: What it binds is unknown.

Measured with immunoSEQ multiplex PCR; TCRdb has only the in-frame clones, and not every one. Among tens of thousands of clones listed, about 95% were seen once. Study-wide results and limits: Apparent skewing of V and J gene usage characterized both thymic and blood repertoires. What related research reported was that thymic repertoires overlapped highly among unrelated individuals.

From resections taken during corrective heart surgery, the thymus tissue was obtained. Congenital heart defects were the reason for the corrective surgery that the donors, healthy Finnish infants, were having. Looked up from germline, CDR1 is MGHRA and CDR2 is YSYEKL. V shed 0 bases, J shed 3 bases, and the junction held 8 bases outside the gene matches. This CDR3 region has 16 residues. V and J are TRBV4-1 and TRBJ2-7; 7 bases line up with TRBD2. The sequenced material came from thymus tissue. This TCR was sampled from a girl under two years old with a congenital heart defect but otherwise immunologically healthy. CDR3 sequence (DNA): TGCGCCAGCAGCCAAGACTCGGGGGGAGAAAGCTACGAGCAGTACTTC. It specifies CASSQDSGGESYEQYF.